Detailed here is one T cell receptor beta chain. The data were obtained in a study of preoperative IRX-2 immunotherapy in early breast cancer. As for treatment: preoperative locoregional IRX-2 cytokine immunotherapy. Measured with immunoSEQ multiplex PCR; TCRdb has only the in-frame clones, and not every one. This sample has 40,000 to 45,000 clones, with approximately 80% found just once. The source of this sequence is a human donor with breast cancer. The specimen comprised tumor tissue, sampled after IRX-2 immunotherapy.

The CDR3 region is CAWTPWETNEKLFF. CDR3 sequence (DNA): TGTGCCTGGACCCCCTGGGAAACTAATGAAAAACTGTTTTTT. The V gene is TRBV30, the J gene TRBJ1-4; D not resolved. CDR3 length equals 14 residues. V was shortened by 4 bases and J by 1 base, with 10 bases between the two germline ends. Germline V gene data show CDR1 as GTSNPN and CDR2 as SVGIG (reference sequence). The full variable domain, its missing parts supplied by reference TRBV30 and TRBJ1-4, is SQTIHQWPATLVQPVGSPLSLECTVEGTSNPNLYWYRQAAGRGLQLLFYSVGIGQISSEVPQNLSASRPQDRQFILSSKKLLLSDSGFYLCAWTPWETNEKLFFGSGTQLSVL.